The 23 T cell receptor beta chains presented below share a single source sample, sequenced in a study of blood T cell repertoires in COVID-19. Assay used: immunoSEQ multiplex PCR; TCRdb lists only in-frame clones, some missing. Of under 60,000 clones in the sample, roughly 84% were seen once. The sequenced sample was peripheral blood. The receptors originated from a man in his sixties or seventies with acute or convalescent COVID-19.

In DNA form, the CDR3 reads TGCGCCAGCACCCTGACTGGCTACGAGCAGTACTTC. Translation gives CASTLTGYEQYF. The chain uses TRBV5-1 and TRBJ2-7; no clear D. CDR1 and CDR2 (germline): SGHRS, YFSETQ. The CDR3 is 12 residues long. V was trimmed by 6 bases and J by 3 bases, leaving 10 bases between them.

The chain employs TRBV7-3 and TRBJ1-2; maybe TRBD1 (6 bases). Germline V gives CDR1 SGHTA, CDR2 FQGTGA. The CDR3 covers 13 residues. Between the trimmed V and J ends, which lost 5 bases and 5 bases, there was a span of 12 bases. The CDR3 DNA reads TGTGCCAGCAGCATATCAGGGGAATATGGCTACACCTTC. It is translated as CASSISGEYGYTF.

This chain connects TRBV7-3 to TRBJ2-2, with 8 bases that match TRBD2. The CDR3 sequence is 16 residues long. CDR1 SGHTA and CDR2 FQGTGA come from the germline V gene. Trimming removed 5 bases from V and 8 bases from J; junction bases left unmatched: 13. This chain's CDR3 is CASSPGRGSRGGELFF. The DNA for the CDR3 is TGTGCCAGCAGCCCCGGGAGGGGATCCCGGGGAGGGGAGCTGTTTTTT.

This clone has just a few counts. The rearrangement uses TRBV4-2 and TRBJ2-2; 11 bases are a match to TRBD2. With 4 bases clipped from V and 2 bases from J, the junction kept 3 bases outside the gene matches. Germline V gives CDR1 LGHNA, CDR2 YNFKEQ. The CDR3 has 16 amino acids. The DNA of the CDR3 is TGTGCCAGCAGCCGTACTAGCGGGGGAAACACCGGGGAGCTGTTTTTT. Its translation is CASSRTSGGNTGELFF.

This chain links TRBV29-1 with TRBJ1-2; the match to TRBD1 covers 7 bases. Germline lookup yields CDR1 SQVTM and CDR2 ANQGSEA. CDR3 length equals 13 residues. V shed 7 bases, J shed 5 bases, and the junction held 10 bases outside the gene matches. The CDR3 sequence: CSGGDRETYGYTF. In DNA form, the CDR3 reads TGCAGCGGCGGGGACAGAGAGACTTATGGCTACACCTTC. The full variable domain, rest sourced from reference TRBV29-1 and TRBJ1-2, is SAVISQKPSRDICQRGTSLTIQCQVDSQVTMMFWYRQQPGQSLTLIATANQGSEATYESGFVIDKFPISRPNLTFSTLTVSNMSPEDSSIYLCSGGDRETYGYTFGSGTRLTVV.

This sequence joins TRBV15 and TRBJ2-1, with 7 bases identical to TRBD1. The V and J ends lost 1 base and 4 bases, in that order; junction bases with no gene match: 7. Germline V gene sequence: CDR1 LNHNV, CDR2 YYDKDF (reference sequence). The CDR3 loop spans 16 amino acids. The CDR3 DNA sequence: TGTGCCACCAGCAGAGCCCCGGGACAGCAGTACAATGAGCAGTTCTTC. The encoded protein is CATSRAPGQQYNEQFF.

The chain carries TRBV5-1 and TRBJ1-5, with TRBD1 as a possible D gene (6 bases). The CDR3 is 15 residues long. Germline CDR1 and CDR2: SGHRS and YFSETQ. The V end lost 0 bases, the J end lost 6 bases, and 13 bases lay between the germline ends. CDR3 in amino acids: CASSLEGVGSQPQHF. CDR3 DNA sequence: TGCGCCAGCAGCTTGGAGGGGGTTGGGAGTCAGCCCCAGCATTTT.

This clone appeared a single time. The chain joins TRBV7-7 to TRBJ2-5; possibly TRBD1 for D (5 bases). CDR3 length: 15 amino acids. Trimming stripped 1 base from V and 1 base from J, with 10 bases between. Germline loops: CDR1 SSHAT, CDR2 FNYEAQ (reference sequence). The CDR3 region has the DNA TGTGCCAGCAGCTTAGGGGGCCCCGGCCAAGAGACCCAGTACTTC. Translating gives CASSLGGPGQETQYF.

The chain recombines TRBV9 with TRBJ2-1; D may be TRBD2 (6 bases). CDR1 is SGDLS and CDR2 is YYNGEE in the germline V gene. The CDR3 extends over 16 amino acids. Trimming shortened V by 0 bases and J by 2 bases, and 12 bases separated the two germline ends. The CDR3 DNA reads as TGTGCCAGCAGCGTAGTTCCTAGCGCGACCTACAATGAGCAGTTCTTC. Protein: CASSVVPSATYNEQFF.

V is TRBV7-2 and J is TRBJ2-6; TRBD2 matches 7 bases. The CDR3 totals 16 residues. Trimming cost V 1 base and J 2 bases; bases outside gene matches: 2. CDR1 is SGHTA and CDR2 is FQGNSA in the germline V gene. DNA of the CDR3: TGTGCCAGCAGCTTAGTTGCGGGGGCTGGGGCCAACGTCCTGACTTTC. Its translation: CASSLVAGAGANVLTF. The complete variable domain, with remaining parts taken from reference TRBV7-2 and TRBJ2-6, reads GAGVSQSPSNKVTEKGKDVELRCDPISGHTALYWYRQSLGQGLEFLIYFQGNSAPDKSGLPSDRFSAERTGGSVSTLTIQRTQQEDSAVYLCASSLVAGAGANVLTFGAGSRLTVL.

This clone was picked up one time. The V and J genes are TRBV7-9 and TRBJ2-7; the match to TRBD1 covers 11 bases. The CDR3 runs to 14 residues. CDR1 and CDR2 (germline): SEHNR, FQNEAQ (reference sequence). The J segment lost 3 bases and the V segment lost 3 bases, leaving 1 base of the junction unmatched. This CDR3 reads CASSLGQGVYEQYF. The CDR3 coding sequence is TGTGCCAGCAGCTTGGGACAGGGGGTCTACGAGCAGTACTTC.

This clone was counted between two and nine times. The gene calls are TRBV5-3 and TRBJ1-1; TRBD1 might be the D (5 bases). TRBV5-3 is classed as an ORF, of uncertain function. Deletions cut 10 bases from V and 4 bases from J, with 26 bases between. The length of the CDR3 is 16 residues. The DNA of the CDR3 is TGTGCCCTACACACCGGGCCTCCTAGGAGGGGCACTGAAGCTTTCTTT. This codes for CALHTGPPRRGTEAFF.

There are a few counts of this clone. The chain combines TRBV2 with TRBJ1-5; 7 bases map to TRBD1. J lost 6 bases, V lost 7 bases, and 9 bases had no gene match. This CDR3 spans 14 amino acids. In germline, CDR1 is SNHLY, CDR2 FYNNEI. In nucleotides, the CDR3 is TGTGCCAGCACTGTGACAGGGAGTGGTCAGCCCCAGCATTTT. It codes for CASTVTGSGQPQHF. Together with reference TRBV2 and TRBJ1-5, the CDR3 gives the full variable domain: EPEVTQTPSHQVTQMGQEVILRCVPISNHLYFYWYRQILGQKVEFLVSFYNNEISEKSEIFDDQFSVERPDGSNFTLKIRSTKLEDSAMYFCASTVTGSGQPQHFGDGTRLSIL.

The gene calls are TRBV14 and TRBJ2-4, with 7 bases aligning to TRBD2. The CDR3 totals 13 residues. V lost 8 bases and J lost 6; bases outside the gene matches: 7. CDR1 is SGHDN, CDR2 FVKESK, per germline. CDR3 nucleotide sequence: TGTGCCAGCGGCCCTGGGGGGGTAAACATTCAGTACTTC. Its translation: CASGPGGVNIQYF.

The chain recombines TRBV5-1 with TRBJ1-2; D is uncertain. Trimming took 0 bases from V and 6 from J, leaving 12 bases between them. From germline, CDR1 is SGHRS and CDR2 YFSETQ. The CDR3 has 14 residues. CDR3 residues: CASSLGGGEHGYTF. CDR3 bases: TGCGCCAGCAGCTTGGGCGGCGGGGAACATGGCTACACCTTC.

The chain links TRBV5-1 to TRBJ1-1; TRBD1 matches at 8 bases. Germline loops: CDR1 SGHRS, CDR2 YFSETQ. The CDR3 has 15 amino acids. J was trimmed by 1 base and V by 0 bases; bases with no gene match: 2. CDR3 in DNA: TGCGCCAGCAGCTTGGCCAGGGGGCGGAACACTGAAGCTTTCTTT. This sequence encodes CASSLARGRNTEAFF.

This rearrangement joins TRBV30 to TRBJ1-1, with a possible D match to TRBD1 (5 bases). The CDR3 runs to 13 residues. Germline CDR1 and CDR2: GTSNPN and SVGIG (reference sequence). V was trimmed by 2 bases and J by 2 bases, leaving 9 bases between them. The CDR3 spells CAWSQQVNTEAFF. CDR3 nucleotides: TGTGCCTGGAGTCAACAGGTAAACACTGAAGCTTTCTTT.

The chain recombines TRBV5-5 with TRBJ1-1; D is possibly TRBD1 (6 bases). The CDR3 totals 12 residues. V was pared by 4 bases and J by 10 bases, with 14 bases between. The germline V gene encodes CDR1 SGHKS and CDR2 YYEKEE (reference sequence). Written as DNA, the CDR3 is TGTGCCAGCAGCCGGGTCAGGGGCGTAGCTTTCTTT. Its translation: CASSRVRGVAFF.

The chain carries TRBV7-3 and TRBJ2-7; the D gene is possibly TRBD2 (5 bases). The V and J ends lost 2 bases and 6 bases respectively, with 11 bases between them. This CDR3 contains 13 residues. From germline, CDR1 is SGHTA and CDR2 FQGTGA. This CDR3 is CASSLEGGPEQYF. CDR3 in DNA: TGTGCCAGCAGCTTAGAGGGCGGGCCCGAGCAGTACTTC.

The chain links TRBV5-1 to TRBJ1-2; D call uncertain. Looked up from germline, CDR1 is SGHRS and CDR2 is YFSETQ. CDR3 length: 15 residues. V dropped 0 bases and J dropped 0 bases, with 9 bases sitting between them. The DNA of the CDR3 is TGCGCCAGCAGCTTGGATGTCGGTCCTAACTATGGCTACACCTTC. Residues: CASSLDVGPNYGYTF. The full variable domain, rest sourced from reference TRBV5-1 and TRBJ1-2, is KAGVTQTPRYLIKTRGQQVTLSCSPISGHRSVSWYQQTPGQGLQFLFEYFSETQRNKGNFPGRFSGRQFSNSRSEMNVSTLELGDSALYLCASSLDVGPNYGYTFGSGTRLTVV.

CDR3 coding DNA: TGTGCCAGCAGCAAAGGCGAGGACAGGGGAAGCAAAAACATTCAGTACTTC. Translation gives CASSKGEDRGSKNIQYF. This chain links TRBV21-1 with TRBJ2-4; TRBD1, the table's D call, lacks a check against the DNA. TRBV21-1 is assigned pseudogene status. The CDR3 length is 17 residues.

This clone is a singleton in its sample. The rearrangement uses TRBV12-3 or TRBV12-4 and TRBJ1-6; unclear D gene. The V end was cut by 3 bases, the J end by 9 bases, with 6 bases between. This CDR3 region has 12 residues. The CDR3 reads CASSFFPSPLHF. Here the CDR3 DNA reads TGTGCCAGCAGTTTCTTCCCTTCACCCCTCCACTTT.

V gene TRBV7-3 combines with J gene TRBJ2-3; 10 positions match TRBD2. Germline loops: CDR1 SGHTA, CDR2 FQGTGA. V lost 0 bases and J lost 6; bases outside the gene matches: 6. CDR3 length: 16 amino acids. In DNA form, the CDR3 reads TGTGCCAGCAGCTTAACGCCTAGCGGGAGTAGGGATACGCAGTATTTT. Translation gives CASSLTPSGSRDTQYF.